The 22 T cell receptor beta chains given below trace back to one sample, sequenced in a study of blood T cell repertoires in COVID-19. The table came from immunoSEQ multiplex PCR; TCRdb's copy has only in-frame clones and leaves some out. Among 120,000 or so clones listed, roughly 87% were seen once. Sequencing input: peripheral blood. Source of these receptors: a human donor in a cohort sampled during active COVID-19.

The rearrangement joins TRBV28 to TRBJ2-1, with TRBD2 matching 8 bases. CDR3 length equals 14 residues. CDR1 is MDHEN, CDR2 SYDVKM, per germline. The V and J ends lost 3 bases and 13 bases, in that order; junction bases with no gene match: 11. The CDR3: CASSLRGSGMVQFF. The DNA for the CDR3 is TGTGCCAGCAGTTTGAGGGGTAGCGGGATGGTTCAGTTCTTC.

The V and J genes are TRBV29-1 and TRBJ2-7; 14 nucleotides match TRBD2. This CDR3 has 14 residues. V shed 6 bases, J shed 5 bases, and the junction held 6 bases outside the gene matches. The germline V gene has CDR1 SQVTM and CDR2 ANQGSEA. As DNA, the CDR3 is TGCAGCGTCGCCGGGACTAGCGGGAGTAACGAGCAGTACTTC. It yields the protein CSVAGTSGSNEQYF.

V is TRBV5-8 and J is TRBJ2-1, with TRBD2 identical over 8 bases. Unmatched junction bases numbered 6, after V lost 0 bases and J lost 7 bases. This CDR3 contains 15 residues. The germline CDR1 and CDR2 sequences are SGHTS and YDEGEE. CDR3 in DNA: TGTGCCAGCAGCTTGGGACTAGCGTGGGGTAATGAGCAGTTCTTC. The encoded protein is CASSLGLAWGNEQFF.

This chain connects TRBV29-1 to TRBJ2-1; possibly TRBD1 for D (6 bases). This CDR3 spans 15 amino acids. The V gene's germline CDR1 is SQVTM and CDR2 ANQGSEA. The germline V and J ends were trimmed by 1 base and 7 bases, with 17 bases remaining between them. CDR3 amino acids: CSVEAGGQIGNEQFF. In DNA, the CDR3 is TGCAGCGTTGAAGCTGGGGGACAAATAGGGAATGAGCAGTTCTTC.

This chain links TRBV9 with TRBJ1-3; TRBD1 might be the D (6 bases). Trimming took 0 bases from V and 0 from J, leaving 10 bases between them. CDR1 and CDR2 (germline): SGDLS, YYNGEE. This CDR3 comprises 16 residues. CDR3: CASSVAGGISGNTIYF. The CDR3 DNA sequence: TGTGCCAGCAGCGTAGCTGGGGGCATCTCTGGAAACACCATATATTTT.

The chain employs TRBV30 and TRBJ1-1, with TRBD1 as a possible D gene (6 bases). V lost 2 bases, J lost 6 bases, and 16 bases lay in between. The CDR3 sequence is 14 residues long. In germline, CDR1 is GTSNPN, CDR2 SVGIG (reference sequence). The CDR3 is CAWSPGFRTAEAFF. CDR3 in DNA: TGTGCCTGGAGTCCCGGGTTCCGGACAGCTGAAGCTTTCTTT.

This rearrangement joins TRBV29-1 to TRBJ2-2; D is ambiguous. The CDR3 runs 13 residues. V dropped 8 bases and J dropped 2 bases, with 12 bases sitting between them. Germline V gene lookup returns CDR1 SQVTM and CDR2 ANQGSEA. The CDR3 DNA sequence: TGCAGCATCCGTGACACAAACACCGGGGAGCTGTTTTTT. Its protein is CSIRDTNTGELFF.

The J gene is TRBJ2-2, the V gene TRBV18, with D perhaps TRBD2 (6 bases). Germline V gene data show CDR1 as KGHSH and CDR2 as LQKENI. V dropped 5 bases and J dropped 6 bases, with 10 bases sitting between them. The CDR3 runs to 13 residues. CDR3 sequence (DNA): TGTGCCAGCTCAGGGACTCACCCCGGGGAGCTGTTTTTT. Its translation is CASSGTHPGELFF.

This clone was recorded only once. The J gene is TRBJ1-4, the V gene TRBV7-8; 7 nucleotides match TRBD1. With V trimmed by 3 bases and J by 4 bases, 5 bases remained unmatched. The CDR3 contains 15 residues. Looked up from germline, CDR1 is SGHVS and CDR2 is FQNEAQ. The DNA of the CDR3 is TGTGCCAGCAGCTTGCAGACAGGGCGTAATGAAAAACTGTTTTTT. Translating gives CASSLQTGRNEKLFF.

The chain joins TRBV14 to TRBJ2-1, with D uncertain. V shed 1 base and J shed 5 bases, with 15 bases lying between them. The CDR3 loop spans 16 amino acids. Germline CDR1 is SGHDN and CDR2 is FVKESK. The CDR3 loop reads CASSQAPLVLNNEQFF. Written as DNA, the CDR3 is TGTGCCAGCAGCCAAGCCCCACTCGTCTTAAACAATGAGCAGTTCTTC.

This clone occurred a few times. The chain carries TRBV6-5 and TRBJ1-2; tentative D call: TRBD1 (6 bases). CDR1 and CDR2 from the germline V gene are MNHEY and SVGAGI. This CDR3 spans 15 amino acids. V lost 6 bases and J lost 1, with 15 bases in between. CDR3 nucleotides: TGTGCCAGCAGACCCAGGGGTCCACTTAACTATGGCTACACCTTC. As protein: CASRPRGPLNYGYTF.

The V call is TRBV9, the J call TRBJ1-2, with D hard to call. The V gene lost 0 bases and the J gene lost 4 bases, with 22 bases spanning the gap. The germline gives CDR1 SGDLS, CDR2 YYNGEE. There are 18 residues in the CDR3. Here the CDR3 reads CASSVEPALGDFPYGYTF. The CDR3 DNA reads TGTGCCAGCAGCGTAGAGCCCGCTTTGGGAGATTTCCCCTATGGCTACACCTTC.

V and J are TRBV19 and TRBJ1-5, with 7 nucleotides matching TRBD1. The V gene end was trimmed by 6 bases and the J gene end by 1 base; junction bases not matched to a gene: 6. CDR3 size: 15 residues. The germline CDR1 and CDR2 sequences are LNHDA and SQIVND (reference sequence). CDR3 region: CASRRDRASNQPQHF. As DNA, the CDR3 is TGTGCCAGTAGACGCGACAGGGCAAGCAATCAGCCCCAGCATTTT.

The rearrangement links TRBV19 to TRBJ2-7, with 8 bases that match TRBD1. Trimming at V came to 5 bases and at J to 6 bases, leaving 9 bases not matched to a gene. The CDR3 has 14 residues. Germline V gene data show CDR1 as LNHDA and CDR2 as SQIVND (reference sequence). CDR3 coding DNA: TGTGCCAGTAGTCGGACAGGGCGGCCGGGCGAGCAGTACTTC. It is translated as CASSRTGRPGEQYF.

The V gene is TRBV5-4, the J gene TRBJ2-3, with 10 nucleotides matching TRBD2. The CDR3 has 15 amino acids. V was clipped by 6 bases and J by 1 base; unmatched bases: 5. Germline CDR1 reads SGHNT; CDR2 reads YYREEE (reference sequence). The DNA for the CDR3 is TGTGCCAGCACCCGGACTAGCGGCCGCACAGATACGCAGTATTTT. Protein: CASTRTSGRTDTQYF.

In this sample, this clone turned up once. The chain has TRBV3-1 (or the pseudogene TRBV3-2) and TRBJ2-5, with unresolved D. CDR1 and CDR2 (germline): LGHDT, YNNKEL (reference sequence). Trimming took 2 bases from V and 5 from J, leaving 6 bases between them. The CDR3 runs 12 residues. The CDR3: CASSQNIETQYF. CDR3 sequence (DNA): TGTGCCAGCAGCCAAAATATTGAGACCCAGTACTTC.

The chain uses TRBV5-1 and TRBJ2-1; D may be TRBD1 (5 bases). The germline V gene encodes CDR1 SGHRS and CDR2 YFSETQ. The CDR3 has 13 residues. Trimming stripped 2 bases from V and 6 bases from J, with 9 bases between. The CDR3, as DNA: TGCGCCAGCAGCTTAGGAGACAGCAATGAGCAGTTCTTC. It yields the protein CASSLGDSNEQFF.

The gene calls are TRBV11-3 and TRBJ1-2, with 9 bases matching TRBD1. J gave up 4 bases and V 4 bases, and 1 base lay outside the gene matches. The CDR3 length is 13 residues. CDR1 is SGHNT, CDR2 YENEEA, per germline. The CDR3 reads CASSSGQGYGYTF. For the CDR3, the DNA is TGTGCCAGCAGCTCGGGACAGGGCTATGGCTACACCTTC.

The J gene is TRBJ2-7, the V gene TRBV10-3; 7 bases fit TRBD2. The CDR3 has 17 amino acids. The germline V gene encodes CDR1 ENHRY and CDR2 SYGVKD. The trim removed 7 bases at V and 3 bases at J, leaving 18 bases unmatched. This CDR3 is CAIMGDYRSRTHYEQYF. CDR3 nucleotides: TGTGCCATCATGGGGGACTACCGAAGCCGGACCCACTACGAGCAGTACTTC.

The chain couples TRBV7-2 to TRBJ2-1, with a possible D match to TRBD2 (7 bases). The V end was cut by 2 bases, the J end by 8 bases, with 19 bases between. CDR3 length equals 16 residues. From germline, CDR1 is SGHTA and CDR2 FQGNSA. Written as DNA, the CDR3 is TGTGCCAGCAGCTTATGGGGGGGCGGTGGGATCGATGAGCAGTTCTTC. It yields the protein CASSLWGGGGIDEQFF.

The V call is TRBV9, the J call TRBJ2-3; D possibly corresponds to TRBD1 (5 bases). Germline V gene data show CDR1 as SGDLS and CDR2 as YYNGEE. This CDR3 contains 11 residues. V lost 4 bases, J lost 8 bases, and 8 bases lay in between. The CDR3 loop reads CASSLQGTQYF. The CDR3 bases are TGTGCCAGCAGCCTCCAGGGTACGCAGTATTTT.

The V call is TRBV29-1, the J call TRBJ2-7, with TRBD1 matching 7 bases. The CDR3 extends over 12 amino acids. Losses at the gene ends were 4 bases for V and 6 bases for J; bases not matched to a gene: 6. Germline V gene data show CDR1 as SQVTM and CDR2 as ANQGSEA. The CDR3 loop is CSVVRAGGEQYF. CDR3 in DNA: TGCAGCGTTGTTCGGGCAGGGGGCGAGCAGTACTTC.